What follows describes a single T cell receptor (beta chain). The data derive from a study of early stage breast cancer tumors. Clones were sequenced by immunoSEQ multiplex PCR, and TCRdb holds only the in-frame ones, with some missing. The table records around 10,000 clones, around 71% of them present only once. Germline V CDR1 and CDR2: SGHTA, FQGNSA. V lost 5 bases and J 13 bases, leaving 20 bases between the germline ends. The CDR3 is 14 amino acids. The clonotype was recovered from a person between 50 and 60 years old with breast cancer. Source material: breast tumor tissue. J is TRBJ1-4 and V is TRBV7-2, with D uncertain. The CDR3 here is CASSPRSAGARLFF. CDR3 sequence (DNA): TGTGCCAGCAGCCCTCGGTCGGCGGGAGCAAGACTGTTTTTT.